Here is one T cell receptor (beta chain) with its context. As yet, its antigen is unknown. The sample carries other DNA sequences with the same CDR3. CDR1 is SGHNT and CDR2 is YYREEE in the germline V gene (reference sequence). CDR3 length: 13 residues. The V and J ends lost 0 bases and 0 bases respectively, with 3 bases between them. It was with 60 Vbeta and 13 Jbeta primers that the PCR ran. This table comes from immunoSEQ multiplex PCR, and its TCRdb copy is limited to in-frame clones, with some not included. Of 100,000 to 150,000 clones in the sample, about 86% were seen once. The sample is drawn from a study of cytomegalovirus exposure and HLA in healthy donors. Study findings and constraints: In a later analysis, at a false discovery rate of 0.05, about 17,000 TCR beta sequences matched HLA alleles.

The V call is TRBV5-4, the J call TRBJ1-1; no clear D gene. Specimen: PBMCs. This receptor was taken from a woman between 35 and 50 years old in good health and CMV-seronegative. In nucleotides, the CDR3 is TGTGCCAGCAGCTTGGCGGTGAACACTGAAGCTTTCTTT. It specifies CASSLAVNTEAFF.